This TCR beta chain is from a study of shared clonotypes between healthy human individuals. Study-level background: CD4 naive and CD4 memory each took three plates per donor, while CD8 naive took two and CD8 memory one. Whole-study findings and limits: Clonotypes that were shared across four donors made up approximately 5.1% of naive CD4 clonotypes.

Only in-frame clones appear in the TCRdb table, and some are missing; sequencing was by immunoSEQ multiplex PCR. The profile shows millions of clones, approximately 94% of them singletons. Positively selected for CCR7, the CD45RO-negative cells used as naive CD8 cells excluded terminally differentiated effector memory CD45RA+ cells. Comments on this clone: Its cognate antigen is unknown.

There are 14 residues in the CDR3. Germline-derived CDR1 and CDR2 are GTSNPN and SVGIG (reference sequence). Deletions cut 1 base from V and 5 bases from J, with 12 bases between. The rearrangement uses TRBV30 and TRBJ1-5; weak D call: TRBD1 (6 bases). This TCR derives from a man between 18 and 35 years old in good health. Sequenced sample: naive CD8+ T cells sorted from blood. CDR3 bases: TGTGCCTGGAGTGAAGGCAGGGGCCATCAGCCCCAGCATTTT. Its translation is CAWSEGRGHQPQHF.